The 20 T cell receptor beta chains in this list originate from one sample, sequenced in a study of blood T cells in healthy people across ages. A J-beta primer mix and a sample-barcoded 5' primer were used in a second PCR of roughly 7 to 12 cycles. TCRdb analysed the 5' RACE reads with MiXCR anew, one entry per CDR3 protein. The sample records roughly 2 million distinct CDR3 sequences, roughly 50% being singletons. The sample was blood. The receptors derive from a middle-aged woman in good health.

The chain recombines TRBV29-1 with TRBJ2-3; the D is unclear. The germline gives CDR1 SQVTM, CDR2 ANQGSEA. This CDR3 region has 15 residues. The V and J ends lost 5 bases and 2 bases respectively, with 17 bases between them. CDR3 protein: CSVPPSTGPTDTQYF. The DNA for the CDR3 is TGCAGCGTTCCCCCTTCGACGGGCCCCACAGATACGCAGTATTTT.

The V call is TRBV29-1, the J call TRBJ1-4; maybe TRBD1 (6 bases). Germline V lookup: CDR1 SQVTM, CDR2 ANQGSEA. Trimming took off 6 bases at V and 8 bases at J, with 19 bases between the two ends. The CDR3 runs 14 residues. CDR3 nucleotide sequence: TGCAGCGTCTACGTTGGGGGGGCTGGGGAAAAACTGTTTTTT. Translation: CSVYVGGAGEKLFF.

This clonotype has only a few counts. This sequence joins TRBV6-2 or TRBV6-3 and TRBJ2-7; tentative D call: TRBD1 (5 bases). TRBJ2-5 matches the DNA end more closely, so the J call is doubtful. CDR3 length: 14 residues. Per germline, CDR1 MNHEY and CDR2 SVGEGT. CDR3 in amino acids: CASRSTSAQGTQYF. The CDR3 nucleotides are TGTGCCAGCAGATCCACTTCTGCCCAGGGGACCCAGTACTTC.

The chain couples TRBV6-5 to TRBJ2-3; no reliable D call. Looked up from germline, CDR1 is MNHEY and CDR2 is SVGAGI. V shed 4 bases and J shed 4 bases, with 15 bases lying between them. The CDR3 contains 15 residues. In DNA form, the CDR3 reads TGTGCCAGCAGTTGGGCGTCCGCATCGCCAGATACGCAGTATTTT. This sequence encodes CASSWASASPDTQYF.

This chain connects TRBV12-3 or TRBV12-4 to TRBJ2-3; D is unresolved. The CDR3 has 11 residues. Trimming pared 5 bases from V and 10 bases from J, leaving 10 bases between. The CDR3 nucleotides are TGTGCCAGCAGTCCCCGGTACGCGCAGTATTTT. It encodes CASSPRYAQYF.

This clonotype appeared a few times. V usage is TRBV7-9 and J usage is TRBJ2-7, with 8 bases identical to TRBD2. Germline V CDR1 and CDR2: SEHNR, FQNEAQ (reference sequence). This CDR3 has 15 residues. With 5 bases clipped from V and 2 bases from J, the junction kept 8 bases outside the gene matches. The CDR3 nucleotides are TGTGCCAGCAGCACACATCACGGGAGGGCCTACGAGCAGTACTTC. Translation gives CASSTHHGRAYEQYF. Drawing the rest from reference TRBV7-9 and TRBJ2-7, the complete variable domain is DTGVSQNPRHKITKRGQNVTFRCDPISEHNRLYWYRQTLGQGPEFLTYFQNEAQLEKSRLLSDRFSAERPKGSFSTLEIQRTEQGDSAMYLCASSTHHGRAYEQYFGPGTRLTVT.

In nucleotides, the CDR3 is TGTGCCATCAGTGCCGAAGCCCTACTCGGACGCGACAATGAGCAGTTCTTC. This translates into CAISAEALLGRDNEQFF. The chain recombines TRBV10-3 with TRBJ2-1; D not resolved. Germline lookup yields CDR1 ENHRY and CDR2 SYGVKD. With 4 bases removed from V and 5 bases from J, the gap between germline ends came to 21 bases. The CDR3 has 17 amino acids.

V is TRBV28 and J is TRBJ2-1; no firm D call. This CDR3 is built from 13 residues. Germline V lookup: CDR1 MDHEN, CDR2 SYDVKM. The V end was cut by 7 bases, the J end by 7 bases, with 14 bases between. The CDR3 DNA reads TGTGCCAGCACCCCCACTAAGGATAATGAGCAGTTCTTC. Translation: CASTPTKDNEQFF.

The V gene is TRBV19, the J gene TRBJ2-5; D unclear. This CDR3 is built from 13 residues. Germline V gene data show CDR1 as LNHDA and CDR2 as SQIVND (reference sequence). The V gene lost 5 bases and the J gene lost 5 bases, with 12 bases spanning the gap. CDR3 in DNA: TGTGCCAGTAGTGCCCACTACGCCGAGACCCAGTACTTC. As protein: CASSAHYAETQYF.

This clonotype appeared a few times. V gene TRBV10-3 combines with J gene TRBJ1-6, with no clear D. CDR1 and CDR2 from the germline V gene are ENHRY and SYGVKD. The CDR3 extends over 13 amino acids. V lost 2 bases and J 9 bases, leaving 8 bases between the germline ends. CDR3 residues: CAISEHDGSPLHF. CDR3 nucleotides: TGTGCCATCAGTGAGCACGACGGTTCACCCCTCCACTTT.

The table lists this clonotype with a count of one. The gene calls are TRBV6-2 or TRBV6-3 and TRBJ2-1; D unresolved. V lost 8 bases and J 12 bases, leaving 17 bases between the germline ends. This CDR3 comprises 12 residues. Germline assignment: CDR1 MNHEY and CDR2 SVGEGT. The CDR3 is CASGSVPLPQFF. The CDR3 DNA reads TGTGCCAGCGGGTCCGTCCCATTGCCGCAGTTCTTC.

The J gene is TRBJ1-5, the V gene TRBV27; D call uncertain. Deletions cut 4 bases from V and 3 bases from J, with 13 bases between. Germline V gives CDR1 MNHEY, CDR2 SMNVEV (reference sequence). The CDR3 has 15 amino acids. CDR3 in amino acids: CASSWRGEDNQPQHF. DNA of the CDR3: TGTGCCAGCAGTTGGCGGGGTGAGGACAATCAGCCCCAGCATTTT.

The chain recombines TRBV11-2 with TRBJ2-5; weak D call: TRBD1 (6 bases). Germline V gives CDR1 SGHAT, CDR2 FQNNGV. V shed 1 base and J shed 2 bases, with 14 bases lying between them. This CDR3 region has 16 residues. The DNA for the CDR3 is TGTGCCAGCAGCTTAGGGGCCGGGACACCACAAGAGACCCAGTACTTC. Translation: CASSLGAGTPQETQYF. Together with reference TRBV11-2 and TRBJ2-5, the CDR3 gives the full variable domain: EAGVAQSPRYKIIEKRQSVAFWCNPISGHATLYWYQQILGQGPKLLIQFQNNGVVDDSQLPKDRFSAERLKGVDSTLKIQPAKLEDSAVYLCASSLGAGTPQETQYFGPGTRLLVL.

This clonotype was detected once. The chain has TRBV9 and TRBJ2-1, with D unclear. This CDR3 has 14 amino acids. Germline lookup yields CDR1 SGDLS and CDR2 YYNGEE. V was trimmed by 0 bases and J by 9 bases, leaving 13 bases between them. CDR3 nucleotides: TGTGCCAGCAGCGTAGGCCCGGGCAACACTGAGCAGTTCTTC. Translating gives CASSVGPGNTEQFF.

The rearrangement links TRBV7-2 to TRBJ1-2; 8 bases match TRBD1. J was trimmed by 3 bases and V by 5 bases; bases with no gene match: 5. Germline CDR1 is SGHTA and CDR2 is FQGNSA. The CDR3 has 14 residues. CDR3 protein: CASSILTGDYGYTF. The CDR3 DNA is TGTGCCAGCAGCATATTGACAGGGGACTATGGCTACACCTTC.

Notes on this clonotype: One end of the junction varies from germline; a read error may be responsible. The V gene is TRBV3-1, the J gene TRBJ1-2; a possible D gene is TRBD1 (6 bases). The CDR3 is made up of 14 amino acids. CDR1 and CDR2 from the germline V gene are LGHDT and YNNKEL (reference sequence). The CDR3, as DNA: TGCGCCAGCAGCCAAGATGCGGGGGCAGGTGGCTACACCTTC. Encoded protein: CASSQDAGAGGYTF.

This clonotype was picked up a small number of times. V is TRBV27 and J is TRBJ2-7; maybe TRBD1 (6 bases). The CDR3 extends over 13 amino acids. Trimming removed 11 bases from V and 1 base from J, with 15 bases in between. Germline V gene sequence: CDR1 MNHEY, CDR2 SMNVEV (reference sequence). The CDR3 DNA follows: TGTGCCTCAGCTGCAGGGGAATCCTACGAGCAGTACTTC. It specifies CASAAGESYEQYF.

V gene TRBV5-1 combines with J gene TRBJ2-3; D gene unclear. Deletions cut 4 bases from V and 4 bases from J, with 10 bases between. This CDR3 spans 13 amino acids. Germline values: CDR1 SGHRS, CDR2 YFSETQ. The CDR3 loop reads CASSLQEPDTQYF. The CDR3 bases are TGCGCCAGCAGCCTCCAGGAGCCAGATACGCAGTATTTT.

The V gene is TRBV5-1, the J gene TRBJ2-4, with D perhaps matching TRBD1 or TRBD2 (5 bases each). Matching the DNA end better, TRBJ2-7 makes the J call doubtful. The germline V gene has CDR1 SGHRS and CDR2 YFSETQ. CDR3 length: 12 residues. CDR3 nucleotide sequence: TGCGCCAGCTGGGACGGCGCCTACGAGCAGTACTTC. Its translation: CASWDGAYEQYF.

CDR3 sequence reads: CASSQGEGPEQYF. CDR3 bases: TGTGCCAGCAGCCAGGGAGAGGGCCCCGAGCAGTACTTC. V is TRBV7-9 and J is TRBJ2-5, with D tentatively TRBD1 or TRBD2 (5 bases each). The J call is doubtful: the DNA matches TRBJ2-7 better. The CDR3 length is 13 residues. CDR1 is SEHNR, CDR2 FQNEAQ, per germline (reference sequence).